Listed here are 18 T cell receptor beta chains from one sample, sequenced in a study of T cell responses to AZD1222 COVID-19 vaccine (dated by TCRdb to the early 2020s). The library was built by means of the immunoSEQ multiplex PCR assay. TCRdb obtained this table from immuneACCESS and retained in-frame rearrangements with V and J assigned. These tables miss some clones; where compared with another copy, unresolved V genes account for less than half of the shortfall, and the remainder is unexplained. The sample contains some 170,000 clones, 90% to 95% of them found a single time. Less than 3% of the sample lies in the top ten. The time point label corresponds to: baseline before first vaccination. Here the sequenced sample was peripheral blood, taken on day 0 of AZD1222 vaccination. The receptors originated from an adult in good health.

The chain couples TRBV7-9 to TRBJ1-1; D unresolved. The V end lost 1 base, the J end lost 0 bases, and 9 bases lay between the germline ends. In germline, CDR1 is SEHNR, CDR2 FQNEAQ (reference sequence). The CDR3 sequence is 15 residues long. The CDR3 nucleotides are TGTGCCAGCAGCTTAGATCCGGGCTTGAACACTGAAGCTTTCTTT. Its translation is CASSLDPGLNTEAFF.

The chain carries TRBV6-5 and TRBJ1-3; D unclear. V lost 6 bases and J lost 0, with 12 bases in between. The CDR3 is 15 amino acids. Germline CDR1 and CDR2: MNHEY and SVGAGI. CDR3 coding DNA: TGTGCCAGCAGAAGAGGACGGGACTCTGGAAACACCATATATTTT. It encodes CASRRGRDSGNTIYF.

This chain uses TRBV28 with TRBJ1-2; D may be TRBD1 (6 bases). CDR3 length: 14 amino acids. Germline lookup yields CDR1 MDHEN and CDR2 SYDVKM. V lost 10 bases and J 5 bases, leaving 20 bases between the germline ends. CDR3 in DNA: TGTGCCACCACAGGGACTGCTCTTACTTATGGCTACACCTTC. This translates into CATTGTALTYGYTF.

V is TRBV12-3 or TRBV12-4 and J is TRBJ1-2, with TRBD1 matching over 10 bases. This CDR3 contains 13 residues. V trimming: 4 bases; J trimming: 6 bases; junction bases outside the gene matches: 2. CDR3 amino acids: CASSSGTGDGYTF. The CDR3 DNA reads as TGTGCCAGCAGTTCCGGGACAGGGGATGGCTACACCTTC.

In DNA form, the CDR3 reads TGTGCCAGCAGCTTATCAGGGGGGATCAACTATGGCTACACCTTC. It translates to CASSLSGGINYGYTF. The chain links TRBV5-6 to TRBJ1-2; 7 nucleotides line up with TRBD1. Germline values: CDR1 SGHDT, CDR2 YYEEEE. Germline trimming cut 2 bases from V and 2 bases from J; bases unmatched to any gene: 6. This CDR3 is built from 15 residues.

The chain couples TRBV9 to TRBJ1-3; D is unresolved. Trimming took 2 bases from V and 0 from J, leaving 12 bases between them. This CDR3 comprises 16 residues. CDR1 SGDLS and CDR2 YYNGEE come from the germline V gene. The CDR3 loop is CASSVSQIFSGNTIYF. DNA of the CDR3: TGTGCCAGCAGCGTTTCCCAGATATTCTCTGGAAACACCATATATTTT.

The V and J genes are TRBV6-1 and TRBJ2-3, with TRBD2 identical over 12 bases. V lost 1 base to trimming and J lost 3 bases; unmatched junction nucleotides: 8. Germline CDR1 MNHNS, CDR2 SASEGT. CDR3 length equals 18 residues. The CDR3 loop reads CASSEGVLAGGRTDTQYF. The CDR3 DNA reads TGTGCCAGCAGTGAAGGAGTACTAGCGGGAGGTCGTACAGATACGCAGTATTTT.

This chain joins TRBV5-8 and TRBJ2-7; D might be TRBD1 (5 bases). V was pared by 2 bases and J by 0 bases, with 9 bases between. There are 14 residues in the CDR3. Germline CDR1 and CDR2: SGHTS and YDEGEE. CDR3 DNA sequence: TGTGCCAGCAGCTTACAGGTGGTCTCCTACGAGCAGTACTTC. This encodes CASSLQVVSYEQYF.

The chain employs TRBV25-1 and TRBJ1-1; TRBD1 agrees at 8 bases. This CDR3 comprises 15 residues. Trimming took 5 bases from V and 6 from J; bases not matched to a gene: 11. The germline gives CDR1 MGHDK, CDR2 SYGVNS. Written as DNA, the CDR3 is TGTGCCAGCAGTTTCGCCGGGACAGGAAGAGCTGAAGCTTTCTTT. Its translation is CASSFAGTGRAEAFF.

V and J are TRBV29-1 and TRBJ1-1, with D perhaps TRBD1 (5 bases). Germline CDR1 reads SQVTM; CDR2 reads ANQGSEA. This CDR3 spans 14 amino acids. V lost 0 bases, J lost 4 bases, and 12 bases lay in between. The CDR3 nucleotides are TGCAGCGTTGAAGATGGAGGGAGGGGCACTGAAGCTTTCTTT. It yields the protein CSVEDGGRGTEAFF.

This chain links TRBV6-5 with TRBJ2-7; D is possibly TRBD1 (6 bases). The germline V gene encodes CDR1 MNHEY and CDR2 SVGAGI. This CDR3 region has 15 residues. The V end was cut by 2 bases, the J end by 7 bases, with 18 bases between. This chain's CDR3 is CASSYVGQSGGEQYF. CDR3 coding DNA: TGTGCCAGCAGTTACGTTGGACAGAGCGGCGGGGAGCAGTACTTC.

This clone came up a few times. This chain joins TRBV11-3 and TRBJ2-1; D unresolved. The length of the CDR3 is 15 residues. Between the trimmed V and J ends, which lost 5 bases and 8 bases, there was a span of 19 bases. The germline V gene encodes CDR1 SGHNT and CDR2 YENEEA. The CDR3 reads CASSVRRASVDEQFF. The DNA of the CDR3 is TGTGCCAGCAGCGTAAGGAGAGCCTCGGTAGATGAGCAGTTCTTC.

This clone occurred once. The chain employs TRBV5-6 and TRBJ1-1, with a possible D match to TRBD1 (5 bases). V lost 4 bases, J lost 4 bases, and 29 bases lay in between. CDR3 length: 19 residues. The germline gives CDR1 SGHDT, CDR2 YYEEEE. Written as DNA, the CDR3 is TGTGCCAGCAGCGGGAGGCCGGGGTCCCTCCTTTATAGGGGCACTGAAGCTTTCTTT. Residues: CASSGRPGSLLYRGTEAFF.

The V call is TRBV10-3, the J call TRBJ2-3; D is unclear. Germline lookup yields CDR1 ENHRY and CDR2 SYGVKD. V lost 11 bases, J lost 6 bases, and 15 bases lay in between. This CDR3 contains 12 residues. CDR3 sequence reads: CAASGGLDTQYF. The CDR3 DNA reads TGTGCCGCCTCTGGTGGGCTTGATACGCAGTATTTT.

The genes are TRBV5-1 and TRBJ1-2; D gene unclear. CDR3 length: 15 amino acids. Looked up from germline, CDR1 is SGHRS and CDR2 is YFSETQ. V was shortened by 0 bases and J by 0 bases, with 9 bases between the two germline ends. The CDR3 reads CASSLGSGANYGYTF. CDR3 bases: TGCGCCAGCAGCTTGGGTTCCGGGGCTAACTATGGCTACACCTTC.

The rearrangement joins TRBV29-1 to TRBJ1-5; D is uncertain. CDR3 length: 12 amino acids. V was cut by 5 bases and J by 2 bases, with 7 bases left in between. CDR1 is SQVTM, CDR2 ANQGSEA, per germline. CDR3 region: CSVKLGNQPQHF. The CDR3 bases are TGCAGCGTTAAATTAGGCAATCAGCCCCAGCATTTT.

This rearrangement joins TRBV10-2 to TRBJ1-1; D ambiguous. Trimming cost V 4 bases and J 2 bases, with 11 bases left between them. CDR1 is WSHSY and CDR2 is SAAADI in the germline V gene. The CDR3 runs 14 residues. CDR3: CASSGTSGNTEAFF. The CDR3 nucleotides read TGCGCCAGCAGTGGGACCTCGGGAAACACTGAAGCTTTCTTT.

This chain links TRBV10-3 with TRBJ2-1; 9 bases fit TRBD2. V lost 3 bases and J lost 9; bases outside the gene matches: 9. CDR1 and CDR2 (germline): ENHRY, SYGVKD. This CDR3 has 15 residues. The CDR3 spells CAISDGSGRNLEQFF. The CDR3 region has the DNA TGTGCCATCAGTGACGGAAGCGGGAGGAATCTTGAGCAGTTCTTC.